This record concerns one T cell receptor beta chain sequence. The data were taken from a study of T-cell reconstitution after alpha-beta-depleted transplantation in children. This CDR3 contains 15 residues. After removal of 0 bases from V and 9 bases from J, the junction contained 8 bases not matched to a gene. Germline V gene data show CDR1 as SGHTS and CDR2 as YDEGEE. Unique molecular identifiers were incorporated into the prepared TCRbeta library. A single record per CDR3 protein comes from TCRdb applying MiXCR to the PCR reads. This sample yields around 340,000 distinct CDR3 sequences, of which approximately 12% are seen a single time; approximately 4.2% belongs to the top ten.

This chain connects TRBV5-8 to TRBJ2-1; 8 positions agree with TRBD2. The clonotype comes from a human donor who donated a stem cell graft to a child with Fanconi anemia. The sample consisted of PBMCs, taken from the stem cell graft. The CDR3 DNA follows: TGTGCCAGCAGCTTGGTTCTCGGGGGGGCCGGTGAGCAGTTCTTC. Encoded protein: CASSLVLGGAGEQFF.